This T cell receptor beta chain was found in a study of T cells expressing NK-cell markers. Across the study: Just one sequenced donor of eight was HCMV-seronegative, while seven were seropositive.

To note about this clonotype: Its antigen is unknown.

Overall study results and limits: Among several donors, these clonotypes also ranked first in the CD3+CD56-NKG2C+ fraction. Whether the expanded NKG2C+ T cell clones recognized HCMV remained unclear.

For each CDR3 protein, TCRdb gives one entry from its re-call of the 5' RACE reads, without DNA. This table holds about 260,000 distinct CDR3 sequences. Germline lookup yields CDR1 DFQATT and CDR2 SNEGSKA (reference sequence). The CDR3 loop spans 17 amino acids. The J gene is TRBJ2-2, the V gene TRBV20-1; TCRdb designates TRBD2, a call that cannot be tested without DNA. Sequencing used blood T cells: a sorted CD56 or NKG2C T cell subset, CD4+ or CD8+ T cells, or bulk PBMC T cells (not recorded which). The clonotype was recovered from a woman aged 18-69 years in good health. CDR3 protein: CSASGTSGSMNTGELFF.